The rows below give T cell receptor beta chains drawn from one sample of a study of human T cells and chemical hapten exposure. TCRdb reprocessed the RACE reads with MiXCR, giving one entry per CDR3 protein. The sample holds roughly 130,000 distinct CDR3 sequences, about 10% seen once. Sequences were derived from whole blood, sampled in connection with sensitization to the hapten diphenylcyclopropenone (DPC). All receptors come from a woman aged 45-65 years with alopecia areata. Some clones in this sample may be carry-over from other donors' samples. Each CDR3 is given with its conserved first and last residue. Fields, in order: J gene, clone size, D gene, V gene, CDR3 DNA, CDR3 protein. The D gene is left open where the match is weak. Expanded clones get a size class; other rows say once, few or many, or leave the size out.

TRBJ1-5	.	.	TRBV2	TGTGCCAGCAGAAAGGGTAATCAGCCCCAGCATTTT	CASRKGNQPQHF
TRBJ1-2	.	.	TRBV20-1	TGCAGTGCTAGAGATCCGTGGTATGACACCTTC	CSARDPWYDTF
TRBJ1-1	few	TRBD1	TRBV5-5	TGTGCCAGCAGCTTGGGGTCAGGGGGCCTGAACACTGAAGCTTTCTTT	CASSLGSGGLNTEAFF
TRBJ2-2	.	TRBD1	TRBV11-2	TGTGCCAGCAGCTTAGATTACAGGGGGCTGACCGGGGAGCTGTTTTTT	CASSLDYRGLTGELFF
TRBJ2-3	few	.	TRBV28	TGTGCCAGCAGTTTGAGTGGGCGCCCAGATACGCAGTATTTT	CASSLSGRPDTQYF
TRBJ2-1	many	.	TRBV29-1	TGCAGCGTCACCGGTGGGGGCTACAATGAGCAGTTCTTC	CSVTGGGYNEQFF
TRBJ1-5	.	.	TRBV7-9	TGTGCCAGCAGCTTACCGGGACTTAGCAATCAGCCCCAGCATTTT	CASSLPGLSNQPQHF
TRBJ2-5	few	.	TRBV7-9	TGTGCCAGCAGCTTTATAGGAGCGGGCCAAGAGACCCAGTACTTC	CASSFIGAGQETQYF
TRBJ2-2	few	.	TRBV9	TGTGCCAGCAGCGTTTCCGGGGCCAACACCGGGGAGCTGTTTTTT	CASSVSGANTGELFF
TRBJ2-3	.	.	TRBV20-1	TGCAGTGCTAAGGGCGGTAGCACAGATACGCAGTATTTT	CSAKGGSTDTQYF
TRBJ1-1	.	.	TRBV1	TGCACCAGCAGCCCGGTTGGGCCCGGGTTTGCTGAAGCTTTCTTT	CTSSPVGPGFAEAFF
TRBJ1-5	.	.	TRBV7-8	TGTGCCAGCACCACCCGGGGAATCAATCAGCCCCAGCATTTT	CASTTRGINQPQHF
TRBJ2-3	.	.	TRBV11-2	TGTGCCAGCAGCCTGGGACTCTTCAGCGATACGCAGTATTTT	CASSLGLFSDTQYF
TRBJ2-1	few	TRBD2	TRBV5-1	TGCGCCAGCAGCCCTAGCGGGGGGGACTCCTACAATGAGCAGTTCTTC	CASSPSGGDSYNEQFF
TRBJ2-3	many	TRBD1	TRBV29-1	TGCAGCATTTGGACAGGGATGACGGCAGATACGCAGTATTTT	CSIWTGMTADTQYF
TRBJ2-4	few	.	TRBV29-1	TGCAGCGTTGGGGAGGATCGAAACATTCAGTACTTC	CSVGEDRNIQYF
TRBJ2-1	few	.	TRBV29-1	TGCAGCGTCGTCCCCCGGGGAACTAATGAGCAGTTCTTC	CSVVPRGTNEQFF
TRBJ1-1	many	.	TRBV6-2/TRBV6-3	TGTGCCAGCATTCAGGGAAACACTGAAGCTTTCTTT	CASIQGNTEAFF
TRBJ2-1	.	TRBD2	TRBV29-1	TGCAGCGTTGCTAAGGGGACTAGCGGGAGCCTCAATGAGCAGTTCTTC	CSVAKGTSGSLNEQFF
TRBJ2-1	many	TRBD2	TRBV7-2	TGTGCCAGCACCCGACTCGGACTAGCGGGGGGGGAGCAGTTCTTC	CASTRLGLAGGEQFF
TRBJ2-1	.	.	TRBV12-3/TRBV12-4	TGTGCCAGCAGTGGCGTAGACAATGAGCAGTTCTTC	CASSGVDNEQFF
TRBJ2-5	.	.	TRBV10-2	TGCGCCAGCCTTGCTGGGGAGACCCAAGAGACCCAGTACTTC	CASLAGETQETQYF
TRBJ2-3	many	.	TRBV19	TGTGCCAGTGCGGACGAGGGGCGAGATACGCAGTATTTT	CASADEGRDTQYF
TRBJ1-6	few	.	TRBV6-5	TGTGCCAGCAGGCCTACCTTGGGGCCTAATTCACCCCTCCACTTT	CASRPTLGPNSPLHF
TRBJ1-1	many	.	TRBV5-1	TGCGCCAGCAGCTTGGCCGCGACGGACACTGAAGCTTTCTTT	CASSLAATDTEAFF
TRBJ2-5	.	.	TRBV29-1	TGCAGCGTTGAGACGAAGACCCAGTACTTC	CSVETKTQYF
TRBJ1-2	few	TRBD1	TRBV30	TGTGCCTGGAGAGTTACAGGGGGGGGCTACACCTTC	CAWRVTGGGYTF
TRBJ1-2	many	TRBD1	TRBV9	TGTGCCAGCAGAGACAGGGGGCATGGCTACACCTTC	CASRDRGHGYTF
TRBJ1-2	.	.	TRBV10-3	TGTGCCATCAGTGATAACAGCTATGGCTACACCTTC	CAISDNSYGYTF
TRBJ1-4	.	TRBD1	TRBV2	TGTGCCAGCAGCGCCCAGGGGGCAGCTAATGAAAAACTGTTTTTT	CASSAQGAANEKLFF
TRBJ2-3	.	.	TRBV7-9	TGTGCCAGCAGCTTAGCGTCAGATACGCAGTATTTT	CASSLASDTQYF
TRBJ2-7	few	TRBD1	TRBV6-6	TGTGCCAGCCGCCTACTCGACTGGGGGCAGGGGGTTTACGAGCAGTACTTC	CASRLLDWGQGVYEQYF
TRBJ2-3	.	TRBD2	TRBV7-2	TGTGCCAGCAGCTTAAAACTAGCGGGAGGAGCTAGCACAGATACGCAGTATTTT	CASSLKLAGGASTDTQYF
TRBJ1-2	few	.	TRBV29-1	TGCAGCGAAGACTATGGCTACACCTTC	CSEDYGYTF
TRBJ2-7	few	TRBD2	TRBV27	TGTGCCAGCAGTTGGGCTAGCGGTAGCTCCTACGAGCAGTACTTC	CASSWASGSSYEQYF
TRBJ2-7	.	TRBD2	TRBV12-3/TRBV12-4	TGTGCCAGCAGTCTAGGGACTAGCGGTTCCTACGAGCAGTACTTC	CASSLGTSGSYEQYF
TRBJ2-7	many	TRBD1	TRBV11-2	TGTGCCAGCAGCCTCCACCCGACAGGGGACGAGCAGTACTTC	CASSLHPTGDEQYF
TRBJ2-3	many	TRBD2	TRBV29-1	TGCAGCGTTGCCTTGCTAGCGGGGGGGACAGATACGCAGTATTTT	CSVALLAGGTDTQYF
TRBJ2-1	many	.	TRBV12-3/TRBV12-4	TGTGCCAGCAGTTGGGACGCTGAGCAGTTCTTC	CASSWDAEQFF
TRBJ1-5	few	.	TRBV20-1	TGCAGTGCTCTCAGGGGATTCAGCAATCAGCCCCAGCATTTT	CSALRGFSNQPQHF
TRBJ2-3	.	TRBD1	TRBV30	TGTGCCTGGAGTGTGGGACAGGCCACAGATACGCAGTATTTT	CAWSVGQATDTQYF
TRBJ2-1	.	.	TRBV15	TGTGCCACCAGCAGATTAAAGGGGGTGGGGGCCTACAATGAGCAGTTCTTC	CATSRLKGVGAYNEQFF
TRBJ2-3	.	TRBD1	TRBV20-1	TGCAGTGTGACCCCTGACAGGGCAACAGATACGCAGTATTTT	CSVTPDRATDTQYF
TRBJ2-1	many	TRBD1	TRBV29-1	TGCAGCGTTGAATATTTCCCGGGACAGGGAAGGAGGGATGAGCAGTTCTTC	CSVEYFPGQGRRDEQFF
TRBJ2-1	few	TRBD2	TRBV7-9	TGTGCCAGCAGCTTACGATCCTCCCCGGGAGGGCTTGGTGAGCAGTTCTTC	CASSLRSSPGGLGEQFF
TRBJ2-5	few	TRBD2	TRBV7-2	TGTGCCAGCAGCTTAGGCCCTAGCGGGAGGTCTGAGACCCAGTACTTC	CASSLGPSGRSETQYF
TRBJ2-3	many	.	TRBV20-1	TGCAGTGCTGCCCGGGGAGCCAACACAGATACGCAGTATTTT	CSAARGANTDTQYF
TRBJ1-5	many	.	TRBV6-4	TGTGCCAGCAGTGACTCGGGACACGGCCTGTATAGCAATCAGCCCCAGCATTTT	CASSDSGHGLYSNQPQHF